Listed below are T cell receptor beta chains from one sample, sequenced in a study of lung T cells in sarcoidosis with Löfgren's syndrome. TCRdb used MiXCR to reprocess the reads, holding one entry per CDR3 protein. The sample has approximately 3,200 distinct CDR3 sequences, around 17% seen once; the top ten hold about 7.1%. The source material was CD4+ T cells from bronchoalveolar lavage. These receptors were obtained from a human donor with sarcoidosis (Löfgren's syndrome or another form), or a control subject (not recorded which). CDR3s include the opening cysteine and the closing phenylalanine or tryptophan. D genes are given only for firm matches. Only part of the rows carry a size: once, few, many, or a class if the clone is expanded.

abundance: medium-sized
j_gene: TRBJ1-4
v_gene: TRBV7-2
d_gene: NA
CDR3aa: CASSLAPRNRKNEKLFF
CDR3nt: TGTGCCAGCAGCTTAGCCCCCCGCAACAGGAAAAATGAAAAACTGTTTTTT

abundance: many
j_gene: TRBJ2-1
v_gene: TRBV24-1
d_gene: NA
CDR3aa: CATSDIRDAYNEQFF
CDR3nt: TGTGCCACCAGTGACATCCGGGACGCGTACAATGAGCAGTTCTTC

abundance: many
j_gene: TRBJ1-1
v_gene: TRBV20-1
d_gene: NA
CDR3aa: CSVFPGDTEAFF
CDR3nt: TGCAGTGTTTTCCCTGGGGACACTGAAGCTTTCTTT

abundance: medium-sized
j_gene: TRBJ2-1
v_gene: TRBV3-1
d_gene: TRBD2
CDR3aa: CASSRGTSPYNEQFF
CDR3nt: TGTGCCAGCAGCCGTGGGACTAGCCCATACAATGAGCAGTTCTTC

abundance: medium-sized
j_gene: TRBJ2-1
v_gene: TRBV10-3
d_gene: NA
CDR3aa: CAISDSTRPKFF
CDR3nt: TGTGCCATCAGTGATTCGACTAGGCCCAAGTTCTTC

abundance: many
j_gene: TRBJ2-5
v_gene: TRBV10-3
d_gene: NA
CDR3aa: CAISEGTGRETQYF
CDR3nt: TGTGCCATCAGTGAGGGTACAGGGAGAGAGACCCAGTACTTC

abundance: medium-sized
j_gene: TRBJ2-1
v_gene: TRBV6-1
d_gene: TRBD2
CDR3aa: CASHTSGPYNEQFF
CDR3nt: TGTGCCAGCCACACTAGCGGCCCCTACAATGAGCAGTTCTTC

abundance: many
j_gene: TRBJ1-1
v_gene: TRBV18
d_gene: NA
CDR3aa: CASSRDTGRTEAFF
CDR3nt: TGTGCCAGCTCTCGGGACACCGGGCGCACTGAAGCTTTCTTT

abundance: large
j_gene: TRBJ2-3
v_gene: TRBV11-2
d_gene: NA
CDR3aa: CASSFNTDTQYF
CDR3nt: TGTGCCAGCAGCTTCAACACAGATACGCAGTATTTT

abundance: large
j_gene: TRBJ1-3
v_gene: TRBV7-2
d_gene: TRBD1
CDR3aa: CASSLDRGHGNTIYF
CDR3nt: TGTGCCAGCAGCTTAGACAGGGGGCATGGAAACACCATATATTTT

abundance: medium-sized
j_gene: TRBJ2-7
v_gene: TRBV7-2
d_gene: TRBD1
CDR3aa: CASSSPDRGSYEQYF
CDR3nt: TGTGCCAGCAGCTCCCCTGACAGGGGGAGCTACGAGCAGTACTTC

abundance: many
j_gene: TRBJ1-2
v_gene: TRBV2
d_gene: NA
CDR3aa: CASSGQRYGYTF
CDR3nt: TGTGCCAGCAGTGGACAGCGATATGGCTACACCTTC

abundance: large
j_gene: TRBJ1-1
v_gene: TRBV6-1
d_gene: NA
CDR3aa: CASSESTIAFF
CDR3nt: TGTGCCAGCAGTGAATCAACCATAGCTTTCTTT

abundance: large
j_gene: TRBJ1-2
v_gene: TRBV6-2/TRBV6-3
d_gene: NA
CDR3aa: CASSFQEYGYTF
CDR3nt: TGTGCCAGCAGTTTCCAGGAGTATGGCTACACCTTC

abundance: medium-sized
j_gene: TRBJ1-3
v_gene: TRBV3-1
d_gene: NA
CDR3aa: CASSRATGTAGIGNTIYF
CDR3nt: TGTGCCAGCAGCCGAGCCACGGGGACGGCAGGGATTGGAAACACCATATATTTT

abundance: NA
j_gene: TRBJ2-3
v_gene: TRBV5-6
d_gene: TRBD1
CDR3aa: CASSSLQGAGDTQYF
CDR3nt: TGTGCCAGCAGCTCTCTGCAGGGGGCGGGGGATACGCAGTATTTT

abundance: many
j_gene: TRBJ1-3
v_gene: TRBV12-3/TRBV12-4
d_gene: NA
CDR3aa: CASSLGLGVSGMNFSGNTIYF
CDR3nt: TGTGCCAGCAGTTTGGGGCTTGGGGTATCGGGTATGAATTTCTCTGGAAACACCATATATTTT

abundance: NA
j_gene: TRBJ2-3
v_gene: TRBV15
d_gene: NA
CDR3aa: CATSNRIMGADTQYF
CDR3nt: TGTGCCACTAGCAACCGGATCATGGGCGCAGATACGCAGTATTTT

abundance: medium-sized
j_gene: TRBJ2-3
v_gene: TRBV28
d_gene: NA
CDR3aa: CASSLKSTDTQYF
CDR3nt: TGTGCCAGCAGTTTGAAGAGCACAGATACGCAGTATTTT

abundance: medium-sized
j_gene: TRBJ2-3
v_gene: TRBV18
d_gene: TRBD2
CDR3aa: CASSPKGGGRKDTQYF
CDR3nt: TGTGCCAGCTCACCGAAAGGCGGGGGGCGGAAAGATACGCAGTATTTT

abundance: medium-sized
j_gene: TRBJ2-1
v_gene: TRBV3-1
d_gene: NA
CDR3aa: CASSLEVGLATNEQFF
CDR3nt: TGTGCCAGCAGCCTAGAAGTTGGGCTAGCTACCAATGAGCAGTTCTTC

abundance: many
j_gene: TRBJ2-5
v_gene: TRBV27
d_gene: NA
CDR3aa: CASSLEGGVTQYF
CDR3nt: TGTGCCAGCAGTTTAGAGGGGGGGGTGACCCAGTACTTC

abundance: medium-sized
j_gene: TRBJ2-3
v_gene: TRBV18
d_gene: TRBD2
CDR3aa: CASSPKGGRRKDTQYF
CDR3nt: TGTGCCAGCTCACCGAAAGGCGGGAGGCGGAAAGATACGCAGTATTTT

abundance: many
j_gene: TRBJ1-4
v_gene: TRBV18
d_gene: NA
CDR3aa: CASSGTSGLGEKLFF
CDR3nt: TGTGCCAGCTCAGGAACCTCGGGGTTGGGCGAAAAACTGTTTTTT

abundance: medium-sized
j_gene: TRBJ1-5
v_gene: TRBV18
d_gene: NA
CDR3aa: CASSPQGRDQPQHF
CDR3nt: TGTGCCAGCTCACCGCAGGGCCGCGATCAGCCCCAGCATTTT

abundance: few
j_gene: TRBJ2-1
v_gene: TRBV5-1
d_gene: TRBD1
CDR3aa: CASSLDRGYNEQFF
CDR3nt: TGCGCCAGCAGCCTTGACAGGGGCTACAATGAGCAGTTCTTC

abundance: medium-sized
j_gene: TRBJ2-1
v_gene: TRBV20-1
d_gene: NA
CDR3aa: CSARDFRQEGEQFF
CDR3nt: TGCAGTGCTAGAGATTTTCGACAGGAAGGTGAGCAGTTCTTC

abundance: medium-sized
j_gene: TRBJ1-1
v_gene: TRBV20-1
d_gene: TRBD1
CDR3aa: CSARDLSRGPEAFF
CDR3nt: TGCAGTGCTAGAGATCTGAGCAGGGGGCCTGAAGCTTTCTTT

abundance: medium-sized
j_gene: TRBJ1-3
v_gene: TRBV9
d_gene: NA
CDR3aa: CASQGSGNTIYF
CDR3nt: TGTGCCAGCCAGGGTTCTGGAAACACCATATATTTT

abundance: many
j_gene: TRBJ1-2
v_gene: TRBV11-1
d_gene: NA
CDR3aa: CASSFRDYGYTF
CDR3nt: TGTGCCAGCAGCTTTAGAGACTATGGCTACACCTTC

abundance: medium-sized
j_gene: TRBJ2-1
v_gene: TRBV6-1
d_gene: TRBD2
CDR3aa: CASTASGDHNEQFF
CDR3nt: TGTGCCAGCACAGCTAGCGGGGACCACAATGAGCAGTTCTTC

abundance: many
j_gene: TRBJ1-3
v_gene: TRBV7-2
d_gene: TRBD1
CDR3aa: CASSPTGASGNTIYF
CDR3nt: TGTGCCAGCAGCCCGACAGGGGCCTCTGGAAACACCATATATTTT

abundance: large
j_gene: TRBJ1-5
v_gene: TRBV7-2
d_gene: TRBD1
CDR3aa: CASILDRGQPQHF
CDR3nt: TGTGCCAGCATCCTCGACAGGGGCCAGCCCCAGCATTTT

abundance: medium-sized
j_gene: TRBJ2-5
v_gene: TRBV10-3
d_gene: NA
CDR3aa: CAISERTEETQYF
CDR3nt: TGTGCCATCAGTGAGCGGACAGAAGAGACCCAGTACTTC

abundance: many
j_gene: TRBJ1-5
v_gene: TRBV5-1
d_gene: NA
CDR3aa: CASRRDRNQPQHF
CDR3nt: TGCGCCAGCAGACGTGACAGGAATCAGCCCCAGCATTTT

abundance: NA
j_gene: TRBJ1-1
v_gene: TRBV5-1
d_gene: NA
CDR3aa: CASSPDRQFEAFF
CDR3nt: TGCGCCAGCAGCCCGGATCGACAGTTTGAAGCTTTCTTT

abundance: medium-sized
j_gene: TRBJ2-1
v_gene: TRBV4-3
d_gene: NA
CDR3aa: CASSQDSYSYNEQFF
CDR3nt: TGCGCCAGCAGCCAAGATAGTTACTCCTACAATGAGCAGTTCTTC

abundance: medium-sized
j_gene: TRBJ1-2
v_gene: TRBV6-6
d_gene: NA
CDR3aa: CASSYAGYGYTF
CDR3nt: TGTGCCAGCAGTTACGCCGGCTATGGCTACACCTTC

abundance: medium-sized
j_gene: TRBJ1-1
v_gene: TRBV14
d_gene: NA
CDR3aa: CASSQGNTEAFF
CDR3nt: TGTGCCAGCAGCCAGGGGAACACTGAAGCTTTCTTT

abundance: NA
j_gene: TRBJ1-3
v_gene: TRBV2
d_gene: NA
CDR3aa: CASSTRAIGNTTYF
CDR3nt: TGTGCCAGCAGTACCCGGGCGATTGGAAACACCACATATTTT

abundance: large
j_gene: TRBJ1-1
v_gene: TRBV10-3
d_gene: NA
CDR3aa: CAIRGTSEAFF
CDR3nt: TGTGCCATCAGAGGGACATCAGAAGCTTTCTTT

abundance: large
j_gene: TRBJ2-7
v_gene: TRBV20-1
d_gene: NA
CDR3aa: CSARSGPTATEQYF
CDR3nt: TGCAGTGCTAGATCGGGACCCACAGCAACCGAGCAGTACTTC

abundance: medium-sized
j_gene: TRBJ2-5
v_gene: TRBV5-1
d_gene: NA
CDR3aa: CASSLGSVSQETQYF
CDR3nt: TGCGCCAGCAGCTTGGGGTCGGTGAGCCAAGAGACCCAGTACTTC

abundance: large
j_gene: TRBJ1-1
v_gene: TRBV24-1
d_gene: NA
CDR3aa: CATRGRRDTEAFF
CDR3nt: TGTGCCACCAGAGGACGGCGGGACACTGAAGCTTTCTTT

abundance: large
j_gene: TRBJ1-3
v_gene: TRBV6-6
d_gene: NA
CDR3aa: CASSYQSSSGNTIYF
CDR3nt: TGTGCCAGCAGTTACCAAAGTAGCTCTGGAAACACCATATATTTT

abundance: medium-sized
j_gene: TRBJ1-5
v_gene: TRBV10-1
d_gene: NA
CDR3aa: CASSRDNDQPQHF
CDR3nt: TGCGCCAGCTCCCGGGACAATGATCAGCCCCAGCATTTT

abundance: medium-sized
j_gene: TRBJ1-1
v_gene: TRBV27
d_gene: NA
CDR3aa: CASSLDRGDTEAFF
CDR3nt: TGTGCCAGCAGTTTAGATCGGGGAGACACTGAAGCTTTCTTT

abundance: medium-sized
j_gene: TRBJ2-2
v_gene: TRBV6-2/TRBV6-3
d_gene: NA
CDR3aa: CASSYPANTGELFF
CDR3nt: TGTGCCAGCAGTTATCCCGCGAACACCGGGGAGCTGTTTTTT

abundance: medium-sized
j_gene: TRBJ1-1
v_gene: TRBV9
d_gene: NA
CDR3aa: CASSRENTEAFF
CDR3nt: TGTGCCAGCAGCCGGGAGAACACTGAAGCTTTCTTT

abundance: many
j_gene: TRBJ1-2
v_gene: TRBV19
d_gene: NA
CDR3aa: CATRRGFYTF
CDR3nt: TGTGCCACTAGACGGGGATTCTACACCTTC

abundance: medium-sized
j_gene: TRBJ2-2
v_gene: TRBV29-1
d_gene: TRBD2
CDR3aa: CSVHPGGLAGELFF
CDR3nt: TGCAGCGTTCATCCTGGGGGACTAGCCGGGGAGCTGTTTTTT

abundance: medium-sized
j_gene: TRBJ1-5
v_gene: TRBV12-3/TRBV12-4
d_gene: TRBD1
CDR3aa: CASREDRDQPQHF
CDR3nt: TGTGCCAGCAGAGAGGACAGGGATCAGCCCCAGCATTTT

abundance: few
j_gene: TRBJ1-6
v_gene: TRBV11-3
d_gene: NA
CDR3aa: CASSRASSYNSPLHF
CDR3nt: TGTGCCAGCAGCCGGGCCAGCTCCTATAATTCACCCCTCCACTTT

abundance: NA
j_gene: TRBJ2-2
v_gene: TRBV7-2
d_gene: NA
CDR3aa: CASSMVLAGELFF
CDR3nt: TGTGCCAGCAGCATGGTCCTGGCCGGGGAGCTGTTTTTT